Reported below is one T cell receptor (beta chain). Time point denoted: sample taken at primary tumor resection. Unsorted samples of tumor, nontumor lung or frozen PBMC had their whole RNA sequenced. Unique molecular identifiers, one per molecule, were present on every TCR cDNA molecule. MiXCR, run by TCRdb on the 5' RACE reads, gives a single entry per CDR3 protein. The table has 9,500 to 12,000 distinct CDR3 sequences, approximately 25% seen once. Trimming took 2 bases from V and 6 from J; bases not matched to a gene: 8. Germline V gene data show CDR1 as MNHEY and CDR2 as SVGAGI. This CDR3 is 15 amino acids long. This record belongs to a study of spatial heterogeneity in lung cancer.

Sequenced here: PBMCs, sampled at surgery. The receptor comes from a female donor with early-stage non-small cell lung cancer. The chain joins TRBV6-5 to TRBJ2-7, with TRBD2 matching over 9 bases. CDR3 bases: TGTGCCAGCAGTTACGGCGGGGGGGCCGGCGGCGAGCAGTACTTC. Translating gives CASSYGGGAGGEQYF.